This T cell receptor (beta chain) was captured by sequencing in a study of cytomegalovirus exposure and HLA in healthy donors. About the research overall: Earlier sequencing of approximately 180 million T cells yielded 100 million to 140 million unique TCR beta sequences.

With regard to this clone: Its target is not known.

General study points: Association of 16,951 TCR beta sequences with HLA alleles was found at 0.05 false discovery rate in a later analysis. V segments that were indistinguishable, TRBV6-2 and TRBV6-3 among them, were omitted from analysis. CMV serostatus was the sole immune exposure data available.

With 60 Vbeta and 13 Jbeta primers, the PCR was carried out. Profiled with immunoSEQ multiplex PCR; TCRdb holds only in-frame clones, not every one. Among about 200,000 clones listed, roughly 84% were seen once. The CDR3 totals 14 residues. Germline V gene lookup returns CDR1 MNHEY and CDR2 SVGAGI. V dropped 6 bases and J dropped 1; count of bases not matched to a gene: 3. The specimen was PBMCs. The chain employs TRBV6-5 and TRBJ1-5; 7 bases map to TRBD1. The sequence came from a man aged 50-60 years in good health and CMV-seronegative. The DNA for the CDR3 is TGTGCCAGCAGCACGACAGGGAGCAATCAGCCCCAGCATTTT. Its translation is CASSTTGSNQPQHF.